Listed below are T cell receptor beta chains from one sample, sequenced in a study of shared clonotypes between healthy human individuals. Clones were sequenced by immunoSEQ multiplex PCR, and TCRdb holds only the in-frame ones, with some missing. This table holds just over 2,000,000 clones, about 95% found once. The sequencing sample was made of naive CD8+ T cells sorted from blood. All receptors derive from a man younger than 35 in good health. Both conserved end residues are part of each CDR3. The D gene is left open where the match is weak. A row's size may be missing; if present it is once, few, many or a size class.

size	J	D	V	DNA	CDR3
.	TRBJ2-1	.	TRBV13	TGTGCCAGCAGCTCGGGACTTTCCTCCTACAATGAGCAGTTCTTC	CASSSGLSSYNEQFF
.	TRBJ2-1	.	TRBV19	TGTGCCAGTCAGGAGGGTTACAATGAGCAGTTCTTC	CASQEGYNEQFF
.	TRBJ2-7	TRBD1	TRBV6-5	TGTGCCAGCAGTTACTCTCAGGGGGCTTACGAGCAGTACTTC	CASSYSQGAYEQYF
.	TRBJ2-1	.	TRBV10-1	TGCGCCAGCAGTGAATCAGGAGGGTGGAAAAATGAGCAGTTCTTC	CASSESGGWKNEQFF
.	TRBJ1-1	.	TRBV5-6	TGTGCCAGCAGCCCTCAGGTTCTGAACACTGAAGCTTTCTTT	CASSPQVLNTEAFF
.	TRBJ1-2	TRBD1	TRBV6-6	TGTGCCAGCAGTCGGACAGGGGTCAACTATGGCTACACCTTC	CASSRTGVNYGYTF
.	TRBJ2-7	.	TRBV4-1	TGCGCCAGCAGCCAAGTAGAGGGTGGGGACTACGAGCAGTACTTC	CASSQVEGGDYEQYF
.	TRBJ1-5	.	TRBV4-1	TGCGCCAGCAGCCAAGGGGCAGGGTCCCAGGGGAGCAATCAGCCCCAGCATTTT	CASSQGAGSQGSNQPQHF
.	TRBJ1-1	TRBD1	TRBV7-9	TGTGCCAGCAGCTCAACCCGGACAGGGGTGAACACTGAAGCTTTCTTT	CASSSTRTGVNTEAFF
once	TRBJ1-5	TRBD1	TRBV30	TGTGCCTGGGGGCCGGGACAGGGTTATCAGCCCCAGCATTTT	CAWGPGQGYQPQHF
.	TRBJ2-2	.	TRBV28	TGTGCCAGCAGTGTACAGGGACGCACCGGGGAGCTGTTTTTT	CASSVQGRTGELFF
.	TRBJ2-7	TRBD2	TRBV27	TGTGCCAGCAGTTCCGGACTAGCTTACGAGCAGTACTTC	CASSSGLAYEQYF
.	TRBJ2-7	TRBD2	TRBV5-1	TGCGCCAGCAGCGTCTGGACTAGCGGGAGTGACGAGCAGTACTTC	CASSVWTSGSDEQYF
.	TRBJ2-5	.	TRBV7-2	TGTGCCAGCAGCTTAGGGTTTGGGGAAGAGACCCAGTACTTC	CASSLGFGEETQYF
.	TRBJ2-7	.	TRBV11-2	TGTGCCAGCAGCTCCACCGTCGGGACACTCTACGAGCAGTACTTC	CASSSTVGTLYEQYF
.	TRBJ2-7	.	TRBV4-3	TGCGCCAGCAGCCAAGATGCCAGGGGCTACGAGCAGTACTTC	CASSQDARGYEQYF
.	TRBJ2-3	.	TRBV6-6	TGTGCCAGCAGTTGGGCGGAGGCAGCTTACACAGATACGCAGTATTTT	CASSWAEAAYTDTQYF
.	TRBJ2-7	.	TRBV28	TGTGCCAGCAGAAGCGGCCAGGGGATCTCAATTAGCGAGCAGTACTTC	CASRSGQGISISEQYF
.	TRBJ1-4	TRBD1	TRBV7-9	TGTGCCAGCAGCATGGACAGGGAGTGGGATGAAAAACTGTTTTTT	CASSMDREWDEKLFF
once	TRBJ2-7	.	TRBV4-2	TGTGCCAGCAGCCAAGCAGGCGTCGAGCAGTACTTC	CASSQAGVEQYF
.	TRBJ1-6	.	TRBV10-2	TGCGCCAGCAGTGAGTCGGGACACCCCTATAATTCACCCCTCCACTTT	CASSESGHPYNSPLHF
.	TRBJ1-5	.	TRBV21-1	TGTGCCAGCAGCAATTGGCATAGCAATCAGCCCCAGCATTTT	CASSNWHSNQPQHF